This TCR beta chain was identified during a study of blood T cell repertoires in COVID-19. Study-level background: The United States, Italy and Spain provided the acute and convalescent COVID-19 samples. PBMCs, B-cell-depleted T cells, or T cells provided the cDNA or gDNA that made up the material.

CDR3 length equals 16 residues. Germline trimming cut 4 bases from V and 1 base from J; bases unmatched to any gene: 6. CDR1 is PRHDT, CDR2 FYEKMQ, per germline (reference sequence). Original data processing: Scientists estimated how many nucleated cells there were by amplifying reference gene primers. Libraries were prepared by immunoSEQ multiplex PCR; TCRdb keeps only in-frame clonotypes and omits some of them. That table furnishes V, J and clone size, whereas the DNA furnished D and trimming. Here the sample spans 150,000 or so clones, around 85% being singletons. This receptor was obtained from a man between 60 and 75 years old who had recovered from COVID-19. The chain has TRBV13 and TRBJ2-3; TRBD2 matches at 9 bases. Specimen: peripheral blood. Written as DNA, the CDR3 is TGTGCCAGCAGCTCAAACAAGCGGGGGGGCACAGATACGCAGTATTTT. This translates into CASSSNKRGGTDTQYF. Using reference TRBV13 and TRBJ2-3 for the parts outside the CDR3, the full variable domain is AAGVIQSPRHLIKEKRETATLKCYPIPRHDTVYWYQQGPGQDPQFLISFYEKMQSDKGSIPDRFSAQQFSDYHSELNMSSLELGDSALYFCASSSNKRGGTDTQYFGPGTRLTVL.